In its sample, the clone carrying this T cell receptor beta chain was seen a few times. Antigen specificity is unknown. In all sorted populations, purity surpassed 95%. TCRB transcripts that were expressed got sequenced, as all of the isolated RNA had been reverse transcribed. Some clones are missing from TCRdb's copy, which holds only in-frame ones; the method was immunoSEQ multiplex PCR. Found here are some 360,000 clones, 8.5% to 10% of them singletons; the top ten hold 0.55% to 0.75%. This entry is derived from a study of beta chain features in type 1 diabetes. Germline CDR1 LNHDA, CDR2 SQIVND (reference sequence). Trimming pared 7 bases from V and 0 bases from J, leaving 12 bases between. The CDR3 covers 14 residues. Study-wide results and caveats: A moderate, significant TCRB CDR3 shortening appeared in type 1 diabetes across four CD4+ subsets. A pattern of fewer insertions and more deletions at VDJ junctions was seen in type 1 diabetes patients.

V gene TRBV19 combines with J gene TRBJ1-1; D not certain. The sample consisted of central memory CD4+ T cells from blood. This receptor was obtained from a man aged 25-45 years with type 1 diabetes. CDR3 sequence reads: CASTLDGLNTEAFF. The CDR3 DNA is TGTGCCAGTACCCTGGACGGGCTGAACACTGAAGCTTTCTTT. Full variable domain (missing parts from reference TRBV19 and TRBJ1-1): DGGITQSPKYLFRKEGQNVTLSCEQNLNHDAMYWYRQDPGQGLRLIYYSQIVNDFQKGDIAEGYSVSREKKESFPLTVTSAQKNPTAFYLCASTLDGLNTEAFFGQGTRLTVV.